These T cell receptor beta chains were read from a single sample in a study of T cell responses to AZD1222 COVID-19 vaccine. Clones were read by immunoSEQ multiplex PCR, and TCRdb kept only the in-frame ones, dropping some. The table records tens of thousands of clones, around 90% of them present only once. Material: peripheral blood, obtained on day 0 of AZD1222 vaccination. The receptor source for this set is an adult in good health. The CDR3 runs from the conserved cysteine through the conserved F or W. D genes are given only for firm matches. A row's size may be missing; if present it is once, few, many or a size class.

V gene,clone size,D gene,J gene,CDR3 DNA,CDR3 protein
TRBV27,NA,NA,TRBJ1-1,TGTGCCAGCAGCCTTAAGGGAGGGACTGAAGCTTTCTTT,CASSLKGGTEAFF
TRBV29-1,NA,NA,TRBJ2-2,TGCAGCATACGGGACTCCAACACCGGGGAGCTGTTTTTT,CSIRDSNTGELFF
TRBV7-9,NA,NA,TRBJ2-1,TGTGCCAGCAGCTTAGGGCCAGACTACAATGAGCAGTTCTTC,CASSLGPDYNEQFF
TRBV19,NA,NA,TRBJ1-4,TGTGCCAGTAGTATATCTGCAGGGGCAGATGAAAAACTGTTTTTT,CASSISAGADEKLFF
TRBV2,NA,TRBD2,TRBJ2-5,TGTGCCAGCAGGGGCAGCGGGGGCCCCCAAGAGACCCAGTACTTC,CASRGSGGPQETQYF
TRBV27,few,TRBD1,TRBJ2-3,TGTGCCAGCACCATAAGGACAGGGTGGACGCAGTATTTT,CASTIRTGWTQYF
TRBV24-1,NA,NA,TRBJ2-2,TGTGCCACTAGGGGCAGGGGAAACACCGGGGAGCTGTTTTTT,CATRGRGNTGELFF
TRBV20-1,once,NA,TRBJ2-1,TGCAGTGCTAGTTCTCAAACGACGGTGAGCTCCTACAATGAGCAGTTCTTC,CSASSQTTVSSYNEQFF
TRBV3-1/TRBV3-2,NA,NA,TRBJ2-7,TGTGCCAGCGCCCGCGGCGTCAGCTCCTACGAGCAGTACTTC,CASARGVSSYEQYF
TRBV27,NA,NA,TRBJ2-1,TGTGCCAGCAGCCCGTCCGCACCGAGCTCCTACAATGAGCAGTTCTTC,CASSPSAPSSYNEQFF
TRBV27,NA,NA,TRBJ2-2,TGTGCCAGCAGTTTATCGCGAGGAGTGGCCGGGGAGCTGTTTTTT,CASSLSRGVAGELFF
TRBV27,NA,NA,TRBJ1-6,TGTGCCAGCAGTTTATCGGGTGGAACAGGCCGCCGTTATAATTCACCCCTCCACTTT,CASSLSGGTGRRYNSPLHF
TRBV5-1,NA,TRBD2,TRBJ2-3,TGCGCCAGCAGCTATAGCGGGAGGCCCACAGATACGCAGTATTTT,CASSYSGRPTDTQYF
TRBV20-1,NA,NA,TRBJ1-1,TGCAGTGCTAGTGGGGGGAACACTGAAGCTTTCTTT,CSASGGNTEAFF
TRBV19,NA,NA,TRBJ1-2,TGTGCCAGTAGTCCGGGGGACACTAACTATGGCTACACCTTC,CASSPGDTNYGYTF
TRBV19,NA,NA,TRBJ2-3,TGTGCCAGTAGTATAGAGGAGGGGCGCTTGCTGGATACGCAGTATTTT,CASSIEEGRLLDTQYF
TRBV20-1,NA,NA,TRBJ1-1,TGCAGTGCTGGAGAGAACACTGAAGCTTTCTTT,CSAGENTEAFF
TRBV28,once,NA,TRBJ1-1,TGTGCCAGCAGTTTGGATCCTGGCGCATGGGGGCGTGGGGCGGACACTGAAGCTTTCTTT,CASSLDPGAWGRGADTEAFF
TRBV25-1,NA,TRBD2,TRBJ2-1,TGTGCCAGCAGTGAAGGGACTAGCGGGAATGAGCAGTTCTTC,CASSEGTSGNEQFF
TRBV9,NA,NA,TRBJ2-7,TGTGCCAGCAGTTCCCAAACAGGGCCCGAGCAGTACTTC,CASSSQTGPEQYF
TRBV19,NA,NA,TRBJ1-5,TGTGCCAGTAGTATATCCAGGTATAGCAATCAGCCCCAGCATTTT,CASSISRYSNQPQHF
TRBV18,few,TRBD2,TRBJ2-2,TGTGCCAGCTCACCACCACGGGGAGGGTCCGGGGAGCTGTTTTTT,CASSPPRGGSGELFF
TRBV7-6,NA,TRBD2,TRBJ2-3,TGTGCCAGCAGCTTAAGCCCGCGCTGGGGAGCGGGGGTCACAGATACGCAGTATTTT,CASSLSPRWGAGVTDTQYF
TRBV5-1,NA,TRBD1,TRBJ2-7,TGCGCCAGCAGCCCGACGGGACAGGGTCTATCCTACGAGCAGTACTTC,CASSPTGQGLSYEQYF
TRBV18,NA,TRBD1,TRBJ1-4,TGTGCCAGCGCCGGGCAGGGGGCCGGCGAAAAACTGTTTTTT,CASAGQGAGEKLFF
TRBV27,once,NA,TRBJ2-2,TGTGCCAGCAGTTTGTCCGGGACAATGTTCGGGGAGCTGTTTTTT,CASSLSGTMFGELFF
TRBV4-1,NA,TRBD1,TRBJ1-5,TGCGCCAGCAGCCAAGGCCAGACAGGGAATCAGCCCCAGCATTTT,CASSQGQTGNQPQHF
TRBV7-9,NA,NA,TRBJ1-4,TGTGCCAGCAGCCCTAGAGGGGGGGAGGTGTCTGAAAAACTGTTTTTT,CASSPRGGEVSEKLFF
TRBV28,NA,NA,TRBJ2-5,TGTGCCAGCAGTAAACTAGGGTTGCAAGAGACCCAGTACTTC,CASSKLGLQETQYF
TRBV24-1,few,TRBD1,TRBJ2-7,TGTGCCACCAGTGATTTTCCAGGGGGCTACGAGCAGTACTTC,CATSDFPGGYEQYF
TRBV27,NA,NA,TRBJ1-1,TGTGCCACCCCCCCGGCAGGGTTGGCTTTCTTT,CATPPAGLAFF
TRBV18,NA,TRBD2,TRBJ2-5,TGTGCCAGCTCACCACCTAGCGGGAGAGGGCAAGAGACCCAGTACTTC,CASSPPSGRGQETQYF
TRBV29-1,NA,TRBD2,TRBJ2-3,TGCAGCGTCCGGGAGGGGGCAGATACGCAGTATTTT,CSVREGADTQYF